This T cell receptor (beta chain) was profiled in a study of blood T cell repertoires in COVID-19. Overall study: Acute and convalescent COVID-19 samples came from the United States, Italy and Spain. The cDNA or gDNA used as material had been derived from T cells, B-cell-depleted T cells, or PBMCs.

The authors' processing: Nucleated cell number was recorded as an estimate derived from reference gene primer amplification. Only in-frame clones appear in the TCRdb table, and some are missing; sequencing was by immunoSEQ multiplex PCR. D and trimming come from the DNA, and the V and J calls and clone size come from that table. The table includes around 290,000 clones, 85% to 90% detected once. CDR3 size: 12 residues. Trimming left V 3 bases short and J 7 bases short, with 10 bases between. Germline assignment: CDR1 MGHRA and CDR2 YSYEKL. This clone was observed a handful of times. The sequenced sample consisted of peripheral blood. This sequence originates from a man aged 35-49 years with acute or convalescent COVID-19. This chain joins TRBV4-1 and TRBJ2-7; D perhaps matches TRBD2 (5 bases). CDR3 DNA sequence: TGCGCCAGCAGCCATAATCCGGGGGAGCAGTACTTC. The encoded protein is CASSHNPGEQYF.